This TCR beta chain appears in the sequencing data of a study of blood T cells in healthy people across ages (dated by TCRdb to between 2014 and 2016). For the wider study: In model experiments, template switching captured roughly one uniquely barcoded TCR beta cDNA molecule for every two T cells. To avoid experimental bias, donors of different ages were spread randomly across the sequencing lanes. Donors were grouped into four age groups: young (average roughly 16 years), middle-aged (around 39), aged (62) and long-lived (just over 80). Two additional independent replicas of 1 million unique cDNA reads from the same blood draw were analyzed for two donors (one aged 18 to 29 and one aged 80 or older). The study measured age-related changes in TCR beta repertoire diversity using deep sequencing normalized with unique cDNA molecular identifiers. Study-level results and caveats: Observed TCR beta diversity correlated strongly with the percentage of naive T cells measured by flow cytometry. As age increased, observed TCR beta diversity per million T cells dropped in a roughly linear way, and a significant reduction was already evident by age about 36. Bulk unsorted PBMC profiling prevented conclusive comparison of naive and antigen-experienced compartments. Estimates of total diversity based on one million sequenced T cells were considered lower bounds and underestimates. Compared with the aged group, the long-lived group had more naive CD4+ T cells, fewer expanded clones and increased TCR diversity, suggesting age selection. Donor CMV infection status was unknown, potentially confounding age-related changes in expanded clonotypes.

V was cut back by 0 bases and J by 10 bases, leaving a gap of 4 bases between them. CDR3 length: 11 amino acids, cysteine to phenylalanine. Of the read, only the CDR3 DNA is kept; its 33 bases are in frame from base 1. Sequences ENHRY (CDR1) and SYGVKD (CDR2) are obtained from the germline V gene. The sample holds a few counts of this clonotype. The antigen this receptor binds is unknown. The input lacks base qualities; no much larger clone sits a single base away. Libraries were constructed by 5' RACE. TCRdb shows the sequencer as Illumina HiSeq 2500. The second PCR ran for roughly 6 to 11 cycles and used a J-beta primer mix along with a sample-barcoded 5' primer. A unique molecular identifier was introduced onto each TCR beta cDNA molecule by a template-switch 5' adaptor carrying 12 random nucleotides. At least 2.5 million CDR3-containing paired-end reads were obtained from each sample. The Mint cDNA synthesis kit, primed by a TRBC-specific oligonucleotide, was used to synthesize first-strand cDNA from all RNA. All cDNA was treated with uracil-DNA glycosylase and then went through a first 18-cycle PCR with the universal primers M1SS and BC2_uni_R. In the paper's pipeline: For normalization, 1 million high-quality reads, each with a distinct molecular identifier, were randomly selected from each sample. Instead of being binned into consensus sequences, reads that shared molecular identifiers were thrown out. MiTCR, run with a Q25 quality threshold and the strictest error-elimination algorithm, handled CDR3 identification, clonotype clustering and error correction. A nonparametric unseen species model with Euler transformation was used to estimate lower-bound total TCR beta diversity. TCRdb's own reprocessing of the public reads used fastp at Q25 and MiXCR and kept productive beta chains. Rows are combined by CDR3 protein, so each entry shows the most common genes and DNA. TCRdb's processing, not the study's, gives the V and J calls here. The sample contains over a million distinct CDR3 sequences, approximately 42% of them found a single time. The ten most abundant clones make up approximately 4.1% of the sample.

Systemically healthy Caucasian individuals from Russia, some 40 in total and aged about 6 to 95 years, were included as donors. Roughly 9 milliliters of peripheral blood were drawn from each donor into EDTA-treated Vacutainer tubes. Ficoll-Paque density-gradient centrifugation was used to isolate PBMCs, with at least 6.5 million per sample. Trizol reagent was used to extract total RNA from PBMCs, with at least 5.5 micrograms per sample. The percentages of naive CD45RAhigh/CD27high T cells were determined by flow cytometry on a PBMC aliquot from every donor. The chain joins TRBV10-3 to TRBJ2-1, with an unclear D gene assignment. The sequence was obtained from a woman aged 18-29 years in good health. Input material: blood. At the DNA level, the sequence is TGTGCCATCAGTGAGTCAGTAGAGCAGTTCTTC. Translated, it reads CAISESVEQFF.